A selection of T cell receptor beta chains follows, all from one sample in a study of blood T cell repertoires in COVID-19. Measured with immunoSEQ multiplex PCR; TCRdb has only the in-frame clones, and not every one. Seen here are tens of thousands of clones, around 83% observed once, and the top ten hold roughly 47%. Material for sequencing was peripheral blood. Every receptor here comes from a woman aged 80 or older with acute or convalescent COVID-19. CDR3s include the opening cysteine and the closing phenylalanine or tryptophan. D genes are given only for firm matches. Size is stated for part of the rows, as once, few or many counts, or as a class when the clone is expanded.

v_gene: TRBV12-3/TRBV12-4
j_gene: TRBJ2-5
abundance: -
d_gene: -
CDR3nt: TGTGCCAGCAGTCTAGCCCCCGAGCCCCAGTACTTC
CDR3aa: CASSLAPEPQYF

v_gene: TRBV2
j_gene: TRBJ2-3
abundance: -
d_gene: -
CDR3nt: TGTGCCAGCAATAGCGTTGCAGATACGCAGTATTTT
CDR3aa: CASNSVADTQYF

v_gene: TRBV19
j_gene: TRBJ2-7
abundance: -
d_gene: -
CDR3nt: TGTGCCAGTAGTATGGGGCAAACCAACGAGCAGTACTTC
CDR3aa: CASSMGQTNEQYF

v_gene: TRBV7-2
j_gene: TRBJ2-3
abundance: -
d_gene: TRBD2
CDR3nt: TGTGCCAGCAGCTTAGTAGCGGGGTTGGCAGATACGCAGTATTTT
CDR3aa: CASSLVAGLADTQYF

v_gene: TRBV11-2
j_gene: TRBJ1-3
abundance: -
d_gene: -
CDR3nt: TGTGCCAGCAGCCGAGACAGGCTCGGAAACACCATATATTTT
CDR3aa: CASSRDRLGNTIYF

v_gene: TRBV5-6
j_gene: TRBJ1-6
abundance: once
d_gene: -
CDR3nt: TGTGCCAGCAGCTTGTACAGGGCTCGGAATTCACCCCTCCACTTT
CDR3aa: CASSLYRARNSPLHF

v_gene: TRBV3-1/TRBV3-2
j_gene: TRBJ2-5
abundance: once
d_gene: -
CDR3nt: TGTGCCAGCAGCCAAGATTGGAATAGGGAGGAGACCCAGTACTTC
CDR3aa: CASSQDWNREETQYF

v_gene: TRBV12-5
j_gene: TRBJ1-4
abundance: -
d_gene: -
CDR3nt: TGTGCTAGTAGCGACAGAGAAGGGGAAAAACTGTTTTTT
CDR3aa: CASSDREGEKLFF

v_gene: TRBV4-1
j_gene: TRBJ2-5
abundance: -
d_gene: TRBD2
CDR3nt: TGCGCCAGCAGCCAAGGAGCGGGGGGGCGGGAGACCCAGTACTTC
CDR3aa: CASSQGAGGRETQYF

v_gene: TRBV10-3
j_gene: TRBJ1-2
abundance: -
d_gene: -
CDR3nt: TGTGCCACCAACAATGGCTTAAACTATGGCTACACCTTC
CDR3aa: CATNNGLNYGYTF

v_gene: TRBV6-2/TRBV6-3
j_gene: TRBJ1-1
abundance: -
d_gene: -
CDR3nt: TGTGCCAGCAGCACGAGGACTGCCCAAACTGAAGCTTTCTTT
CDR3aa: CASSTRTAQTEAFF

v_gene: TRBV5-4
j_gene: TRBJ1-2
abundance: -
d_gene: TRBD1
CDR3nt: TGTGCCAGCAGCTTGGCCGGGACAGATGGCTACACCTTC
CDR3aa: CASSLAGTDGYTF

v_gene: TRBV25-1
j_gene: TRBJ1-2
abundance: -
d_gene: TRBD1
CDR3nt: TGTGCCAGCAGCCCACAGGGGGACTATGGCTACACCTTC
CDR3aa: CASSPQGDYGYTF

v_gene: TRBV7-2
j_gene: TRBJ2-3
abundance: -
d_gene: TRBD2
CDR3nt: TGTGCCAGCAGCTTTTCCGGGACTAGCGGGGGGGCAGATACGCAGTATTTT
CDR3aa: CASSFSGTSGGADTQYF

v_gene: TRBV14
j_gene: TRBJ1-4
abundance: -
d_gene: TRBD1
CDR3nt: TGTGCCAGCAGCCAGGCGGGGACAGGGAGTGAAAAACTGTTTTTT
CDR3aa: CASSQAGTGSEKLFF

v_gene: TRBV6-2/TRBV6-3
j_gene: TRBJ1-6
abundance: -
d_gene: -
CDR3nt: TGTGCCAGCAGTTACACGGGCGGGTATTCACCCCTCCACTTT
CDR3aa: CASSYTGGYSPLHF

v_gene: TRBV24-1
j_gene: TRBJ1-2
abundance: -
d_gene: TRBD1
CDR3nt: TGTGCCACCAGTGCGCAGGGGGATAATGGCTACACCTTC
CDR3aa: CATSAQGDNGYTF

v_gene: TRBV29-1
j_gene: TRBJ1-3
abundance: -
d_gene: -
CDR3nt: TGCAGCGTTGAAGATCAGGGTAGCTCTGGAAACACCATATATTTT
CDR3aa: CSVEDQGSSGNTIYF

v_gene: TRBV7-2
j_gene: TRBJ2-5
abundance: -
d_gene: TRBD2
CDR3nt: TGTGCCAGCAGCTTAGTGGGACTAGCGGGGGCTGTCGGGGAGACCCAGTACTTC
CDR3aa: CASSLVGLAGAVGETQYF

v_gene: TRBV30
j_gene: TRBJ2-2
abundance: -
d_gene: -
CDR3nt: TGTGCCTGGAGTGTAGGGGGGGCGAGCACCGGGGAGCTGTTTTTT
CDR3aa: CAWSVGGASTGELFF

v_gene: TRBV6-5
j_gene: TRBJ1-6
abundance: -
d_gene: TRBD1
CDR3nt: TGTGCCAGCAGACCCGGGACAGGGAGATCACCCCTCCACTTT
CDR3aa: CASRPGTGRSPLHF

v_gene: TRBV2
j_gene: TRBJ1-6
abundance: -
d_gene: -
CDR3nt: TGTGCCAGCACCACGACAGTACGATCACCCCTCCACTTT
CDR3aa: CASTTTVRSPLHF

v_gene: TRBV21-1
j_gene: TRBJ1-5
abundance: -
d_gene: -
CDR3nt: TGTGCCAGCAGCAGATTACAGGGGAAGGAAAGCAATCAGCCCCAGCATTTT
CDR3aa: CASSRLQGKESNQPQHF

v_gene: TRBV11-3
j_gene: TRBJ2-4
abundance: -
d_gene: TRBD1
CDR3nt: TGTGCCAGCAGCCTCGGACAGGGCCAAGCCAAAAACATTCAGTACTTC
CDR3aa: CASSLGQGQAKNIQYF

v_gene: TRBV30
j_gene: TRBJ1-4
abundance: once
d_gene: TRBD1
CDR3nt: TGTGCCTGGAGGACTCCGGGGACAGGGAGGGAAAAACTGTTTTTT
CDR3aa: CAWRTPGTGREKLFF

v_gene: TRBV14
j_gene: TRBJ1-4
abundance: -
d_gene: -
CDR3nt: TGTGCCAGCAGCCTCCAGGTCGCGACTAGACTGTTTTTT
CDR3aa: CASSLQVATRLFF

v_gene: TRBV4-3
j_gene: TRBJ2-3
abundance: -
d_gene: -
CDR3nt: TGCGCCAGCAGCCAGGCGGTGGCAGATACGCAGTATTTT
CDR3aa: CASSQAVADTQYF

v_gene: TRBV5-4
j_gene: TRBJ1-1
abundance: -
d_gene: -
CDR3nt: TGTGCCAGCAGCCAGAAACTGAGGATGAACACTGAAGCTTTCTTT
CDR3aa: CASSQKLRMNTEAFF

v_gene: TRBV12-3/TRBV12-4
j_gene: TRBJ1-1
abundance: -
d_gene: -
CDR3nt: TGTGCCAGCAGTTTGGGCCAGAAGACTGAAGCTTTCTTT
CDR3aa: CASSLGQKTEAFF

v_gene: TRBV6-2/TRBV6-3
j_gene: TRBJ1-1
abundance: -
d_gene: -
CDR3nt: TGTGCCAGCAGTTACGGGGGAGGAAATACTGAAGCTTTCTTT
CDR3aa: CASSYGGGNTEAFF

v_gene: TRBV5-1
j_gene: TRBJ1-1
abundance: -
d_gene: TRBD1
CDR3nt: TGCGCCAGCAGTACGACAGGGATGAACACTGAAGCTTTCTTT
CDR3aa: CASSTTGMNTEAFF

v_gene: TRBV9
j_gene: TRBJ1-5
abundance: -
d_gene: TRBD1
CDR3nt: TGTGCCAGCAGTATCCGGCCGCGTAGGGCGGGACAGGATAGCAATCAGCCCCAGCATTTT
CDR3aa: CASSIRPRRAGQDSNQPQHF

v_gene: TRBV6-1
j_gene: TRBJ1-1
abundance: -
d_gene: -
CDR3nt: TGTGCCAGCAGTGAATTGGGGGGGCTCGGCACTGAAGCTTTCTTT
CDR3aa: CASSELGGLGTEAFF

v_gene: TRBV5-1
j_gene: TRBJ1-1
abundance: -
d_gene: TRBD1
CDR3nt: TGCGCCAGCAGCTGGGGACAGGGTTGGACTGAAGCTTTCTTT
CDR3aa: CASSWGQGWTEAFF

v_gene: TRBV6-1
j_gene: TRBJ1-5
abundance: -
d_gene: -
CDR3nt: TGTGCCAGCAGTGAGGCGGTCGGCAATCAGCCCCAGCATTTT
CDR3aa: CASSEAVGNQPQHF

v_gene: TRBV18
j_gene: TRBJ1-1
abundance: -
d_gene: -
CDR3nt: TGTGCCAGCTCACCGTACGGGACATTGAACACTGAAGCTTTCTTT
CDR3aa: CASSPYGTLNTEAFF

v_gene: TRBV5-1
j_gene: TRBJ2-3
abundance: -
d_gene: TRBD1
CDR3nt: TGCGCCAGCAGCTTGAACAGGGGCGCAGATACGCAGTATTTT
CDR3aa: CASSLNRGADTQYF

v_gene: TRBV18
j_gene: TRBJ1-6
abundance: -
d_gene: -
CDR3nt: TGTGCCAGCTCACCTGACGAGGGCTATAATTCACCCCTCCACTTT
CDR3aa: CASSPDEGYNSPLHF

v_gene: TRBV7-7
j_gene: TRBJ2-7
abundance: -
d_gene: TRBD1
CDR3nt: TGTGCTAGCACCAAGGACAGGGACGAGCAGTACTTC
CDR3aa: CASTKDRDEQYF

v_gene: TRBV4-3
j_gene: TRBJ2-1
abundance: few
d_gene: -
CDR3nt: TGCGCCAGCAGCCAAGCTGTGGACAGCTACAATGAGCAGTTCTTC
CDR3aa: CASSQAVDSYNEQFF

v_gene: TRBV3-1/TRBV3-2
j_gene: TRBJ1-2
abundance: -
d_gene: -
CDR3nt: TGTGCCAGCAGCCAATACTTACAGGGCTACACCTTC
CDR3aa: CASSQYLQGYTF

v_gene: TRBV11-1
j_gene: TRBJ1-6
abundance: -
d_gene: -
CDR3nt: TGTGCCAGCAGCCCCAGGCGGGACTCACCCCTCCACTTT
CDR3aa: CASSPRRDSPLHF

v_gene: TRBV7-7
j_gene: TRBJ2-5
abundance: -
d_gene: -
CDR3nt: TGTGCTAGCAGCTTTAATCCGGGTCCCCAAGAGACCCAGTACTTC
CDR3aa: CASSFNPGPQETQYF

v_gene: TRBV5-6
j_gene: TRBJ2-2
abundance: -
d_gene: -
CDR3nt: TGTGCCAGCAGCTTTCCAGGGGACACCGGGGAGCTGTTTTTT
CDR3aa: CASSFPGDTGELFF

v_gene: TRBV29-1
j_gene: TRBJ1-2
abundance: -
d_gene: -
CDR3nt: TGCAGCGTCGGTCGGGGGGGAGGCGACGGCTACACCTTC
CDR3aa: CSVGRGGGDGYTF

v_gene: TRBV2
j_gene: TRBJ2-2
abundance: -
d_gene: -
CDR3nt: TGTGCCAGCAGGAGGGACACCGGGGAGCTGTTTTTT
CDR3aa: CASRRDTGELFF

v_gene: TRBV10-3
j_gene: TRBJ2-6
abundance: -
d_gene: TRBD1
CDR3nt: TGTGCCATCAGTGAGTCGGGGACAGGCTCTGGGGCCAACGTCCTGACTTTC
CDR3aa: CAISESGTGSGANVLTF

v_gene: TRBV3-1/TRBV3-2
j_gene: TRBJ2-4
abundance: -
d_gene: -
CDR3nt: TGTGCCAGCAGCCAAGTGCCCGAGACCAAAAACATTCAGTACTTC
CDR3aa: CASSQVPETKNIQYF

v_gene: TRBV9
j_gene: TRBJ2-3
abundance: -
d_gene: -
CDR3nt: TGTGCCAGCAGCCTCGTAGCAACAGATACGCAGTATTTT
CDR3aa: CASSLVATDTQYF

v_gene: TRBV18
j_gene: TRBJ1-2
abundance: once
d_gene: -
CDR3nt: TGTGCCAGCTCAGTACAGGGATACTATGGCTACACCTTC
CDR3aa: CASSVQGYYGYTF

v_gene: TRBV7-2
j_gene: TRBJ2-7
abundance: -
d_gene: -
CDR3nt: TGTGCCAGCAGCTTAGGGAGACCGGGTCAAGTCCCCTACGAGCAGTACTTC
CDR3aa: CASSLGRPGQVPYEQYF

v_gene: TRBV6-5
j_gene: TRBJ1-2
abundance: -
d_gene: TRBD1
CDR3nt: TGTGCCAGCAGCGGGACAGGAGGCTCCTATGGCTACACCTTC
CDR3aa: CASSGTGGSYGYTF

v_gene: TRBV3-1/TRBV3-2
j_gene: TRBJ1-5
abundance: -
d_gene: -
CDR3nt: TGTGCCAGCAGCCCCAGGACAGACAATCAGCCCCAGCATTTT
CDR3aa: CASSPRTDNQPQHF